Listed below are T cell receptor beta chains from one sample, sequenced in a study of post-analysis software for immune sequencing data. In TCRdb, the PCR reads were re-called with MiXCR into one record per CDR3 protein. This table has roughly 870,000 distinct CDR3 sequences, about 53% appearing once. The sequenced sample was blood. These receptors were taken from a girl aged 10 to 17 with multiple sclerosis. Both conserved end residues are part of each CDR3. A D gene is named only where the DNA matches it firmly. Where a row states a size, it is once, few, many or the class of an expanded clone; other rows omit it.

clone_size d_call j_call v_call cdr3_aa cdr3_nt
few NA TRBJ1-2 TRBV12-3/TRBV12-4 CASSILQGGYGYTF TGTGCCAGCAGTATACTACAGGGAGGCTATGGCTACACCTTC
NA TRBD2 TRBJ2-3 TRBV20-1 CSARGRGGFTDTQYF TGCAGTGCTAGGGGGCGGGGGGGCTTCACAGATACGCAGTATTTT
NA NA TRBJ2-5 TRBV5-1 CASSQLTGQETQYF TGCGCCAGCAGCCAACTTACAGGGCAAGAGACCCAGTACTTC
NA NA TRBJ2-1 TRBV3-1 CASSQEVLSYNEQFF TGTGCCAGCAGCCAAGAAGTTCTCTCCTACAATGAGCAGTTCTTC
NA TRBD1 TRBJ2-5 TRBV20-1 CSASNDRDRAQETQYF TGCAGTGCTAGCAATGACCGGGACAGGGCCCAAGAGACCCAGTACTTC
NA NA TRBJ1-1 TRBV29-1 CSVGQTNTEAFF TGCAGCGTGGGACAAACGAACACTGAAGCTTTCTTT
NA NA TRBJ2-4 TRBV5-1 CASSLEPARKQYF TGCGCCAGCAGCTTGGAACCGGCGCGAAAGCAGTACTTC
NA NA TRBJ2-5 TRBV15 CATSRVWAQETQYF TGTGCCACCAGCAGAGTGTGGGCCCAAGAGACCCAGTACTTC
NA NA TRBJ2-3 TRBV9 CASSVEAGAHLTDTQYF TGTGCCAGCAGCGTAGAGGCAGGGGCCCACCTCACAGATACGCAGTATTTT
NA TRBD2 TRBJ2-3 TRBV6-6 CASSLGLAGGRADTQYF TGTGCCAGCAGTTTGGGACTAGCGGGGGGAAGGGCAGATACGCAGTATTTT
NA NA TRBJ1-2 TRBV29-1 CSVESGTAPGGHTF TGCAGCGTTGAAAGTGGGACGGCTCCTGGTGGCCACACCTTC
NA NA TRBJ1-6 TRBV15 CATSITNNSPLHF TGTGCCACCAGCATCACCAATAATTCACCCCTCCACTTT
few TRBD2 TRBJ2-3 TRBV14 CASSQPSSGRRDTQYF TGTGCCAGCAGCCAGCCCTCTAGCGGGAGGAGGGATACGCAGTATTTT
NA TRBD2 TRBJ2-5 TRBV7-2 CASSYLAGEEQETQYF TGTGCCAGCAGCTACCTAGCGGGGGAGGAACAAGAGACCCAGTACTTC
few NA TRBJ2-7 TRBV29-1 CSVPSPLYGPYEQYF TGCAGCGTTCCTTCCCCCTTGTACGGACCCTACGAGCAGTACTTC
NA NA TRBJ2-7 TRBV15 CATSRDLQGVYEQYF TGTGCCACCAGCAGAGATCTGCAGGGAGTCTACGAGCAGTACTTC
NA TRBD2 TRBJ2-1 TRBV6-6 CASSTPGTSGKNEQFF TGTGCCAGCAGTACACCCGGGACTAGCGGAAAAAATGAGCAGTTCTTC
NA NA TRBJ2-3 TRBV28 CATSRAVPKDTQYF TGTGCCACCTCAAGGGCGGTTCCGAAGGATACGCAGTATTTT
NA NA TRBJ2-7 TRBV5-1 CASSLPGADSSYEQYF TGCGCCAGCAGCTTGCCGGGGGCGGACTCCTCCTACGAGCAGTACTTC
NA NA TRBJ2-7 TRBV6-5 CASSYSPAGFDEQYF TGTGCCAGCAGTTACTCCCCAGCCGGCTTCGACGAGCAGTACTTC
few TRBD2 TRBJ2-7 TRBV20-1 CSACNSGICHEQYF TGCAGTGCTTGTAACAGCGGGATATGCCACGAGCAGTACTTC
NA NA TRBJ2-1 TRBV5-1 CATQLGIAGYNEQFF TGCGCCACCCAGCTTGGGATAGCAGGATACAATGAGCAGTTCTTC
few NA TRBJ2-1 TRBV6-5 CASSYSPGAGANEQFF TGTGCCAGCAGTTACTCGCCTGGGGCCGGGGCCAATGAGCAGTTCTTC
few NA TRBJ2-7 TRBV15 CATSREGGGSSYEQYF TGTGCCACCAGCAGAGAAGGGGGCGGGAGCTCCTACGAGCAGTACTTC
few NA TRBJ1-1 TRBV20-1 CSARIGTGNTEAFF TGCAGTGCTAGGATAGGGACGGGGAACACTGAAGCTTTCTTT
NA NA TRBJ1-2 TRBV25-1 CASSDREHYGYTF TGTGCCAGCAGTGACCGGGAACACTATGGCTACACCTTC
NA TRBD1 TRBJ1-1 TRBV5-1 CASSTGTVRTEAFF TGCGCCAGCAGCACCGGGACAGTACGCACTGAAGCTTTCTTT
few TRBD2 TRBJ2-1 TRBV5-6 CASSLASLAGTNEQFF TGTGCCAGCAGCTTGGCAAGTCTAGCGGGAACGAATGAGCAGTTCTTC
NA TRBD1 TRBJ2-1 TRBV5-1 CASSWDRSNEQFF TGCGCCAGCAGCTGGGACAGGAGCAATGAGCAGTTCTTC
few TRBD2 TRBJ2-7 TRBV7-3 CASSTWALAGSYEQYF TGTGCCAGCAGCACCTGGGCGCTAGCGGGCTCCTACGAGCAGTACTTC
few NA TRBJ1-6 TRBV7-2 CASGPGTYGRPLHF TGTGCCAGCGGACCCGGGACATATGGGAGACCCCTCCACTTT
NA TRBD1 TRBJ2-7 TRBV10-3 CAISSRGSLARYEQYF TGTGCCATCTCAAGCAGGGGGAGTCTAGCAAGGTACGAGCAGTACTTC